This TCR beta chain derives from a study of CD8+ T cells in alopecia areata (dated by TCRdb to the late 2010s). For context, the study as a whole: Treated patients were enrolled in an open-label pilot trial of oral tofacitinib at 5 to 10 mg twice daily for moderate-to-severe alopecia areata. Tofacitinib was administered for 6 to 18 months, and 6 months of follow-up off drug were then conducted to assess delayed response and recurrence. Disease severity in treated patients was measured with the SALT score, which quantifies the percentage of affected scalp surface area. In both human patients and the C3H/HeJ mouse model, the study applied high-throughput TCRbeta sequencing to look at T cell clonal expansion in alopecia areata. Human TCRbeta sequencing covered scalp tissue and sorted CD4+ and CD8+ peripheral blood T cells from patchy and totalis/universalis alopecia areata patients and healthy controls. Biopsies were taken from tofacitinib-treated patients at baseline and again at 4 and 24 weeks into treatment, and several of those patients also had a later scalp biopsy. Scalp clonality was compared among normal scalp (n=4), patchy alopecia areata scalp (n=8), and alopecia totalis/universalis scalp (n=8). RNA was extracted with the PAXgene miRNA kit for fixed scalp, the miRNeasy kit for PBMCs, and the RNeasy kit for mouse skin. immunoSEQ multiplex PCR using 35 Vbeta forward primers and 13 Jbeta reverse primers was used to amplify TCRbeta CDR3 regions.

The CDR3 sequence holds 14 residues, the cysteine and phenylalanine included. Only the CDR3 DNA is retained, 42 bases long and in frame from the first base. Trimming at the junction amounts to 6 bases on V and 0 bases on J, and the germline ends lie 11 bases apart. The germline V gene gives CDR1 as SNHLY and CDR2 as FYNNEI. The time point label here, explained by the study, means: around 4 weeks on oral tofacitinib. This specimen's treatment or condition label, per the study, means: oral pan-JAK inhibitor, 5-10 mg twice daily. Lesional scalp punch biopsies and peripheral blood were collected from alopecia areata patients. PBMCs were separated by density centrifugation and stained for CD3, CD4 and CD8, after which CD4+ and CD8+ T cells were sorted on a FACSAria. Library preparation used the immunoSEQ multiplex PCR assay. To provide template for TCR sequencing, every sample had RNA extracted and reverse transcribed into cDNA. SuperScript III was used to make first-strand cDNA, primed with a 2:1 mix of oligo-dT and random hexamers. A synthetic immune receptor repertoire was used to gauge amplification bias, and whatever bias remained was removed computationally. Processing in the source paper ran as follows. Raw reads were preprocessed for error removal, and CDR3 was defined according to IMGT conventions as running from the conserved cysteine to phenylalanine. Clonality was computed by normalizing Shannon entropy by log2 of the number of productive unique TCRs and subtracting the result from 1. Whether each scalp clone was CD4 or CD8 was inferred by checking scalp TCRbeta sequences against the CD4 and CD8 repertoires from sorted blood. This immuneACCESS table, as held by TCRdb, lists in-frame sequences with V and J called but not all clones. Of the missing ones, under half trace to an unresolved V gene in checked studies; the others have no known cause. The V and J calls and the clone size are those of that table, but D and trimming were determined from the DNA. In all, the sample holds some 120,000 clones, and around 60% of those were seen once. The top ten constitute around 5.4% of the sample.

Summary of the overall study and its limitations: Scalp clonality and the number of expanded CD8+ clones among the top 100 scalp clones were significantly decreased by tofacitinib. Unlike mouse skin, which is dominated by gammadelta T cells, normal human skin has resident alphabeta T cells that are also sequenced, and this complicates analysis of the scalp TCR repertoire. Shared TCR sequences between patients were less evident than in mice, which may be partly attributable to HLA diversity in the patient population. During tofacitinib treatment, many expanded lesional clones remained in scalp and blood, and this persistence may partly explain relapse after treatment is stopped. Higher clonality and more expanded CD8+ clones were observed in lesional scalp than in normal scalp, particularly in alopecia totalis/universalis, a finding suggestive of antigenic drive. The treated cohort was small, with a single nonresponder, so links between baseline CD8+ expansion and response need larger studies.

About this clone itself: It lacks a known antigen. Base qualities are not at hand, and no much larger clone is one base apart.

The sample in question was CD4+ T cells sorted from blood, obtained at week 4, from a patient treated with tofacitinib. This receptor was taken from a human donor with alopecia areata. The V and J genes are TRBV2 and TRBJ1-2, with TRBD1 perhaps the D gene, on 6 matching bases. The CDR3 loop reads CASRTGRTNYGYTF. The bases are TGTGCCAGCAGGACAGGCAGGACTAACTATGGCTACACCTTC.